This TCR beta chain was found in a study of blood T cell repertoires in COVID-19. The overall study: PBMCs, B-cell-depleted T cells, or T cells provided the cDNA or gDNA that made up the material.

Those enrolled, adults aged roughly 18 to 100 years, came from fewer than 25 US areas. Which cohort a participant joined came from the clinical history participants gave. CDR1 SEHNR and CDR2 FQNEAQ come from the germline V gene (reference sequence). This CDR3 has 14 amino acids. The V gene end was trimmed by 4 bases and the J gene end by 7 bases; junction bases not matched to a gene: 9. Original handling: Estimated nucleated cell counts came from reference gene primer amplification. Measured with immunoSEQ multiplex PCR; TCRdb has only the in-frame clones, and not every one. Clone size and V and J calls were adopted from that table, with D and trimming inferred from the DNA. The sample carries under 350,000 clones, 80% to 90% recorded once.

V is TRBV7-9 and J is TRBJ1-2; 7 bases line up with TRBD1. The sample consisted of PBMCs or T cells enriched from blood (not recorded which). The TCR was taken from a woman in her forties with acute COVID-19. CDR3 amino acids: CASSSRGGRVGYTF. CDR3 nucleotide sequence: TGTGCCAGCAGCTCACGAGGGGGCCGGGTTGGCTACACCTTC.